The present T cell receptor beta chain was sequenced within a study of cytomegalovirus exposure and HLA in healthy donors. Details on this clone: Its antigen remains unidentified.

Every donor was a healthy person donating bone marrow. Researchers ran the PCR with 60 Vbeta and 13 Jbeta primers. TCRdb keeps only in-frame clones here, not all; method: immunoSEQ multiplex PCR. This table has 50,000 to 65,000 clones, around 75% appearing once. Findings and limits, study-wide: Most CMV-associated TCR beta chains were later found to appear HLA-restricted.

This CDR3 has 16 amino acids. Germline CDR1 is SGHTA and CDR2 is FQGNSA. V shed 1 base and J shed 4 bases, with 17 bases lying between them. The chain links TRBV7-2 to TRBJ2-7; TRBD2 is a possible D gene (5 bases). Sequencing was carried out using PBMCs. The source of this sequence is a woman between 35 and 50 years old in good health and CMV-seropositive. CDR3 coding DNA: TGTGCCAGCAGCTTAGAGGGCCGGGGAGCCCTTTACGAGCAGTACTTC. Translation: CASSLEGRGALYEQYF.